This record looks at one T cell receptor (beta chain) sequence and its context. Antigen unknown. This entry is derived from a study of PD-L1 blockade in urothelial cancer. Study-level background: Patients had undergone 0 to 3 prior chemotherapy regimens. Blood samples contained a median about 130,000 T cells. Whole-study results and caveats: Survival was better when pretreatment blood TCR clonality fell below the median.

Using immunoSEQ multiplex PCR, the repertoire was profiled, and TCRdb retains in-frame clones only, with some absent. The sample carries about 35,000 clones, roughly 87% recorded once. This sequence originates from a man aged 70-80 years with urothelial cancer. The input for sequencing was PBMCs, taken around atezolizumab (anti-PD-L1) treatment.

Written as DNA, the CDR3 is TGTGCCAGCAGCAATCGGAGGCTTGGAAACACCATATATTTT. This translates into CASSNRRLGNTIYF. This sequence joins TRBV28 and TRBJ1-3; no firm D call. The CDR3 loop spans 14 amino acids. Between the trimmed V and J ends, which lost 6 bases and 3 bases, there was a span of 12 bases. Germline V gene lookup returns CDR1 MDHEN and CDR2 SYDVKM. Complete variable domain (other parts from reference TRBV28 and TRBJ1-3): DVKVTQSSRYLVKRTGEKVFLECVQDMDHENMFWYRQDPGLGLRLIYFSYDVKMKEKGDIPEGYSVSREKKERFSLILESASTNQTSMYLCASSNRRLGNTIYFGEGSWLTVV.